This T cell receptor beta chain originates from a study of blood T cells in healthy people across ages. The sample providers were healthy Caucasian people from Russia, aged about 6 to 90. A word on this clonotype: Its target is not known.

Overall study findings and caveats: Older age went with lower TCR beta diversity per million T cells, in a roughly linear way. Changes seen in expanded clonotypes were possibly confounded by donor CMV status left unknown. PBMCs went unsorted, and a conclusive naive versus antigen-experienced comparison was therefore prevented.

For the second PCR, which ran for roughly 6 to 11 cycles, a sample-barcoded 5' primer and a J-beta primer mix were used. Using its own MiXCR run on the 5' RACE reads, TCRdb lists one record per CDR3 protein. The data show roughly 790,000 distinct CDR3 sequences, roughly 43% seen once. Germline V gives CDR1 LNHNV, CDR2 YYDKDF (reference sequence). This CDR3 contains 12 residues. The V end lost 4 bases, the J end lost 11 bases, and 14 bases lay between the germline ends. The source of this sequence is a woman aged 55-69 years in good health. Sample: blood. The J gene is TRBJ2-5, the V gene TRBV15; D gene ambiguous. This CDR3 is CATSTGYNEQYF. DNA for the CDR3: TGTGCCACCAGCACAGGTTACAATGAGCAGTACTTC.